This entry lists 2 T cell receptor beta chains sequenced from one sample in a study of OX40 agonist ivuxolimab in advanced cancers. The method was immunoSEQ multiplex PCR; TCRdb's version includes in-frame clones alone and lacks a portion of them. Here the sample spans some 97,000 clones, around 93% being singletons. The sequencing here drew on CD4+ or CD8+ T cells sorted from blood, taken in a trial of the OX40 agonist ivuxolimab. The receptors were gathered from an adult with an advanced solid tumor such as melanoma, head and neck, liver or kidney cancer.

The chain employs TRBV28 and TRBJ2-7; TRBD1 matches 8 bases. V shed 2 bases and J 12 bases; nucleotides not matched to a gene: 15. The CDR3 totals 15 residues. Germline V lookup: CDR1 MDHEN, CDR2 SYDVKM. CDR3 DNA: TGTGCCAGCAGTTTACGCCCGATTACGGACAGGGCGCCGTACTTC. This sequence encodes CASSLRPITDRAPYF.

The chain couples TRBV5-1 to TRBJ2-1; D assignment may be TRBD1 or TRBD2 (5 bases each). CDR3 length: 14 residues. Trimming stripped 8 bases from V and 0 bases from J, with 12 bases between. Germline CDR1 and CDR2: SGHRS and YFSETQ. DNA for the CDR3: TGCGCCAGTGGGACCCAGAGCTCCTACAATGAGCAGTTCTTC. Encoded protein: CASGTQSSYNEQFF.